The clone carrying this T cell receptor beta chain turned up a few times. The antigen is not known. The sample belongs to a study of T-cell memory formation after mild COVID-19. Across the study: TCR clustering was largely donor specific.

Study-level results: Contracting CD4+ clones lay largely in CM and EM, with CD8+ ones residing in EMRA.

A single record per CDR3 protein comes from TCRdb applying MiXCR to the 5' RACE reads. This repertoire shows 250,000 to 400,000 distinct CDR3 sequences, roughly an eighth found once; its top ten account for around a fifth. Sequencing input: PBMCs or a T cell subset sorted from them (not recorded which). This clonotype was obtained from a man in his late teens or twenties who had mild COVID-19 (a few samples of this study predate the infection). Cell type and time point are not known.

This CDR3 reads CASTEYTGELFF. CDR3 coding DNA: TGTGCCAGCACCGAGTACACCGGGGAGCTGTTTTTT. V and J are TRBV7-2 and TRBJ2-2; D gene unclear. The CDR3 spans 12 residues. V was cut by 7 bases and J by 3 bases, with 6 bases left in between. Germline V gene data show CDR1 as SGHTA and CDR2 as FQGNSA. The variable domain in full, completed from reference TRBV7-2 and TRBJ2-2, reads GAGVSQSPSNKVTEKGKDVELRCDPISGHTALYWYRQSLGQGLEFLIYFQGNSAPDKSGLPSDRFSAERTGGSVSTLTIQRTQQEDSAVYLCASTEYTGELFFGEGSRLTVL.